Below, 12 T cell receptor beta chains from the same sample are listed, as sequenced in a study of regulatory T cells in long-lasting Graves disease. Construction of the TCR beta libraries employed iRepertoire HTBI primers in conjunction with Arm-PCR of CDR3 regions. TCRdb fed the multiplex PCR reads into MiXCR, producing one record per CDR3 protein. This table has roughly 360,000 distinct CDR3 sequences, approximately 23% appearing once. Time point of the sample: persistent/refractory GD, antithyroid drugs over 5 years with positive TRAb. From RNA extracted from PBMCs, the TCR library was made. The specimen comprised peripheral blood mononuclear cells (PBMCs), sampled when the disease was refractory, from a patient treated with antithyroid drugs. These receptors all come from a middle-aged woman with Graves disease.

This clonotype was picked up many times. The CDR3 nucleotides are TGTGCCAGCAGTCGCATCACTCTCCGGGTGGGCAATCAGCCCCAGCATTTT. Protein product: CASSRITLRVGNQPQHF. V is TRBV28 and J is TRBJ1-5; no definite D call. The CDR3 has 17 amino acids. V was cut by 5 bases and J by 2 bases, with 19 bases left in between. Looked up from germline, CDR1 is MDHEN and CDR2 is SYDVKM.

As regards this clonotype: Given a much more abundant clone one base away, this may be a read error. The V gene is TRBV3-1, the J gene TRBJ1-4; D not resolved. Germline V lookup: CDR1 LGHDT, CDR2 YNNKEL (reference sequence). With 11 bases removed from V and 0 bases from J, the gap between germline ends came to 10 bases. The CDR3 is 13 residues long. The CDR3 loop is CAGGPATNEKLFF. DNA for the CDR3: TGTGCCGGCGGGCCAGCAACTAATGAAAAACTGTTTTTT.

This clonotype was counted ten times or more. The chain uses TRBV6-1 and TRBJ1-1, with D possibly TRBD1 on 6 matching bases. Trimming removed 7 bases from V and 1 base from J, with 31 bases in between. Germline assignment: CDR1 MNHNS and CDR2 SASEGT. The CDR3 is 20 residues long. The CDR3 DNA sequence: TGTGCCAGCAAGAGGTTAGGAACAGGGCAAGGCCGAGCGACGAACACTGAAGCTTTCTTT. Translating gives CASKRLGTGQGRATNTEAFF.

In this sample, this clonotype turned up a few times. The V call is TRBV7-9, the J call TRBJ2-2; tentatively, D is TRBD1 (6 bases). The CDR3 totals 16 residues. Germline CDR1 and CDR2: SEHNR and FQNEAQ (reference sequence). V was shortened by 5 bases and J by 6 bases, with 19 bases between the two germline ends. The CDR3 protein is CASSHHRVAGPGELFF. As DNA, the CDR3 is TGTGCCAGCAGCCACCACAGGGTGGCGGGCCCCGGGGAGCTGTTTTTT.

With regard to this clonotype: An end of the junction differs from the germline gene, which may be a read error. V gene TRBV2 combines with J gene TRBJ1-5; D unresolved. The CDR3 contains 15 residues. The germline V gene has CDR1 SNHLY and CDR2 FYNNEI. The CDR3 loop reads CGSSAAHYSNHPQHF. CDR3 DNA: TGTGGCAGCAGTGCAGCACACTATAGCAATCATCCCCAGCATTTT.

The chain couples TRBV20-1 to TRBJ2-7; D is perhaps TRBD1 or TRBD2 (5 bases each). This CDR3 is 12 amino acids long. Germline CDR1 DFQATT, CDR2 SNEGSKA (reference sequence). Between the trimmed V and J ends, which lost 7 bases and 3 bases, there was a span of 13 bases. This CDR3 reads CSVRDGRYEQYF. In DNA form, the CDR3 reads TGCAGTGTTAGGGACGGCCGCTACGAGCAGTACTTC.

The sample holds a few counts of this clonotype. This chain links TRBV20-1 with TRBJ2-7; tentative D call: TRBD1 (5 bases). V was trimmed by 5 bases and J by 2 bases, leaving 19 bases between them. CDR1 DFQATT and CDR2 SNEGSKA come from the germline V gene (reference sequence). The CDR3 covers 15 residues. In DNA, the CDR3 is TGCAGTGCTGACGCACAGGCCCACCCAACCTACGAGCAGTACTTC. Protein: CSADAQAHPTYEQYF.

The chain carries TRBV19 and TRBJ2-2; TRBD1 agrees at 8 bases. The V gene's germline CDR1 is LNHDA and CDR2 SQIVND (reference sequence). V shed 4 bases and J 7 bases; nucleotides not matched to a gene: 14. This CDR3 is built from 17 residues. The CDR3 nucleotides are TGTGCCAGTAGTAGCAGCCCGGGACAGGCGAGAGGCGGGGAGCTGTTTTTT. This gives the protein CASSSSPGQARGGELFF.

This clonotype was counted ten times or more. This sequence joins TRBV12-3 or TRBV12-4 and TRBJ2-5; the D is unclear. The CDR3 extends over 14 amino acids. Trimming left V 3 bases short and J 2 bases short, with 10 bases between. CDR3 in amino acids: CASSFRMRQETQYF. The DNA of the CDR3 is TGTGCCAGCAGTTTTCGTATGCGGCAAGAGACCCAGTACTTC.

CDR3 amino acids: CASSYSIGGTGELFF. The CDR3 coding sequence is TGTGCCAGCAGTTACTCGATAGGGGGGACCGGGGAGCTGTTTTTT. The genes are TRBV6-5 and TRBJ2-2; D tentatively fits TRBD1 or TRBD2 (6 bases each). This CDR3 has 15 amino acids. Trimming removed 0 bases from V and 5 bases from J, with 10 bases in between. Per the germline V gene, CDR1 is MNHEY and CDR2 is SVGAGI.

The chain is built from TRBV5-5 and TRBJ1-1; 9 nucleotides line up with TRBD1. This CDR3 has 18 residues. V dropped 0 bases and J dropped 5; count of bases not matched to a gene: 14. Germline assignment: CDR1 SGHKS and CDR2 YYEKEE (reference sequence). CDR3 in amino acids: CASSLEFHRGRRSTEAFF. In DNA form, the CDR3 reads TGTGCCAGCAGCTTGGAATTCCACAGGGGGCGCCGGTCAACTGAAGCTTTCTTT. The complete variable domain, with remaining parts taken from reference TRBV5-5 and TRBJ1-1, reads DAGVTQSPTHLIKTRGQQVTLRCSPISGHKSVSWYQQVLGQGPQFIFQYYEKEERGRGNFPDRFSARQFPNYSSELNVNALLLGDSALYLCASSLEFHRGRRSTEAFFGQGTRLTVV.

This clonotype appeared many times. The rearrangement links TRBV7-9 to TRBJ2-7; 8 bases line up with TRBD2. The V segment lost 10 bases and the J segment 5 bases; nucleotides outside the gene matches: 10. CDR1 is SEHNR and CDR2 is FQNEAQ in the germline V gene (reference sequence). This CDR3 is 13 amino acids long. The CDR3 DNA follows: TGTGCCACTCAAGCGGGAGAGGCCCACGAGCAGTACTTC. Its translation: CATQAGEAHEQYF.